A single sample is the source of the 30 T cell receptor beta chains below, sequenced in a study of CD8 T cells in Susac syndrome. RNA was extracted with the RNeasy kit, and a quantity of roughly 0.5 to 1 ug was reverse transcribed using random hexamers. A single record per CDR3 protein comes from TCRdb applying MiXCR to the immunoSEQ multiplex PCR reads. The sample lists about 280,000 distinct CDR3 sequences; 70% to 90% were seen once. Sample: CD8+ T cells from PBMCs. Receptor source: a human donor with multiple sclerosis.

V usage is TRBV19 and J usage is TRBJ1-5; unclear D gene. The CDR3 contains 14 residues. The V end was cut by 5 bases, the J end by 0 bases, with 8 bases between. Looked up from germline, CDR1 is LNHDA and CDR2 is SQIVND (reference sequence). In nucleotides, the CDR3 is TGTGCCAGTAGTGTCCGGGATAGCAATCAGCCCCAGCATTTT. This sequence encodes CASSVRDSNQPQHF.

The rearrangement joins TRBV27 to TRBJ2-1; D perhaps matches TRBD2 (5 bases). The length of the CDR3 is 14 residues. With 7 bases removed from V and 7 bases from J, the gap between germline ends came to 17 bases. Germline V gives CDR1 MNHEY, CDR2 SMNVEV (reference sequence). CDR3 in amino acids: CASKDPGSSNEQFF. The DNA for the CDR3 is TGTGCCAGCAAGGACCCGGGGTCAAGTAATGAGCAGTTCTTC.

This clonotype was found a few times. The chain is built from TRBV7-2 and TRBJ2-7; maybe TRBD1 (6 bases). The V gene lost 7 bases and the J gene lost 2 bases, with 18 bases spanning the gap. The CDR3 is 15 residues long. Looked up from germline, CDR1 is SGHTA and CDR2 is FQGNSA. The CDR3 coding sequence is TGTGCCAGCAATCCAGGGGTAGCGTTCCCCTACGAGCAGTACTTC. This encodes CASNPGVAFPYEQYF.

This chain links TRBV11-1 with TRBJ1-1; D gene ambiguous. The V gene lost 4 bases and the J gene lost 0 bases, with 30 bases spanning the gap. This CDR3 has 21 amino acids. Germline V gene lookup returns CDR1 SGHAT and CDR2 FQDESV (reference sequence). The CDR3 coding sequence is TGTGCCAGCAGCTCCAGCTTCCTACCAGACCAACAGCAGCCCTTGAACACTGAAGCTTTCTTT. Translation gives CASSSSFLPDQQQPLNTEAFF.

The chain has TRBV20-1 and TRBJ2-7; D might be TRBD2 (5 bases). From germline, CDR1 is DFQATT and CDR2 SNEGSKA (reference sequence). The CDR3 spans 16 residues. V lost 3 bases and J 0 bases, leaving 18 bases between the germline ends. CDR3 region: CSASSATPRSSYEQYF. The CDR3 DNA reads as TGCAGTGCTAGTAGCGCCACCCCGCGGAGCTCCTACGAGCAGTACTTC.

The chain is built from TRBV6-1 and TRBJ2-5; 7 bases fit TRBD1. J gave up 2 bases and V 4 bases, and 7 bases lay outside the gene matches. This CDR3 region has 15 residues. Germline lookup yields CDR1 MNHNS and CDR2 SASEGT. For the CDR3, the DNA is TGTGCCAGCAGTGCGACAGGGTGGGGTCAAGAGACCCAGTACTTC. Encoded protein: CASSATGWGQETQYF.

CDR3 loop: CASHENTGELFF. DNA for the CDR3: TGTGCCAGTCACGAGAACACCGGGGAGCTGTTTTTT. The chain combines TRBV19 with TRBJ2-2; D not resolved. V lost 8 bases and J lost 1, with 5 bases in between. The length of the CDR3 is 12 residues. Germline V gene sequence: CDR1 LNHDA, CDR2 SQIVND (reference sequence).

The chain combines TRBV19 with TRBJ2-1; tentative D call: TRBD2 (5 bases). This CDR3 has 17 residues. Germline CDR1 reads LNHDA; CDR2 reads SQIVND (reference sequence). Trimming removed 0 bases at V and 5 bases at J, with 17 bases between. The CDR3 nucleotides read TGTGCCAGTAGTATAGATCTAGGAGGTTGGATGAACAATGAGCAGTTCTTC. This sequence encodes CASSIDLGGWMNNEQFF.

This chain connects TRBV27 to TRBJ1-5, with D perhaps TRBD1 (5 bases). Looked up from germline, CDR1 is MNHEY and CDR2 is SMNVEV (reference sequence). Trimming took off 5 bases at V and 7 bases at J, with 18 bases between the two ends. The CDR3 spans 15 residues. The CDR3 is CASSNLRASMQPQHF. In nucleotides, the CDR3 is TGTGCCAGCAGTAACCTCAGGGCTTCTATGCAGCCCCAGCATTTT.

V is TRBV28 and J is TRBJ1-2, with TRBD1 matching over 7 bases. V dropped 3 bases and J dropped 4; count of bases not matched to a gene: 2. This CDR3 comprises 13 residues. Germline V CDR1 and CDR2: MDHEN, SYDVKM. The CDR3 region has the DNA TGTGCCAGCAGTTTGAGGGGGCCCTATGGCTACACCTTC. Protein sequence: CASSLRGPYGYTF.

This rearrangement joins TRBV28 to TRBJ1-2; perhaps TRBD1 as D (5 bases). V lost 2 bases and J 6 bases, leaving 19 bases between the germline ends. CDR3 length: 16 amino acids. Looked up from germline, CDR1 is MDHEN and CDR2 is SYDVKM. CDR3 nucleotide sequence: TGTGCCAGCAGTTTAAGCCTTCGATTTAGGGACCATGGCTACACCTTC. Protein: CASSLSLRFRDHGYTF.

The chain links TRBV9 to TRBJ2-3; D is unclear. This CDR3 region has 14 residues. The germline V and J ends were trimmed by 0 bases and 0 bases, with 5 bases remaining between them. Germline values: CDR1 SGDLS, CDR2 YYNGEE. This CDR3 is CASSVGDSTDTQYF. The CDR3 coding sequence is TGTGCCAGCAGCGTAGGAGACAGCACAGATACGCAGTATTTT.

This clonotype was recorded only once. V and J are TRBV12-3 or TRBV12-4 and TRBJ2-5; TRBD2 aligns across 7 bases. The junction had 6 bases not matched to a gene; V was cut back by 6 bases and J by 5 bases. The CDR3 extends over 13 amino acids. CDR3: CASSPRTRETQYF. Here the CDR3 DNA reads TGTGCCAGCAGCCCCCGGACTAGGGAGACCCAGTACTTC.

The chain has TRBV9 and TRBJ2-6; D is perhaps TRBD2 (5 bases). V lost 1 base to trimming and J lost 0 bases, with 14 bases between them. The CDR3 contains 18 residues. Per germline, CDR1 SGDLS and CDR2 YYNGEE. CDR3 nucleotides: TGTGCCAGCAGCGTATCTCAGGACGGGGACTCTGGGGCCAACGTCCTGACTTTC. Encoded protein: CASSVSQDGDSGANVLTF.

This clonotype was detected only once. The CDR3 coding sequence is TGCAGCGTGAGGGGGGGGCACTACATAAACAATGAGCAGTTCTTC. Protein product: CSVRGGHYINNEQFF. The chain links TRBV29-1 to TRBJ2-1, with D possibly TRBD2 on 7 matching bases. The length of the CDR3 is 15 residues. Germline CDR1 is SQVTM and CDR2 is ANQGSEA. V gave up 6 bases and J gave up 5 bases, with 20 bases separating them.

The V and J genes are TRBV20-1 and TRBJ2-2; 11 nucleotides align to TRBD1. Germline values: CDR1 DFQATT, CDR2 SNEGSKA (reference sequence). After removal of 0 bases from V and 3 bases from J, the junction contained 3 bases not matched to a gene. This CDR3 spans 16 amino acids. DNA of the CDR3: TGCAGTGCTAGAGAGCCGGGACAGGGGGACACCGGGGAGCTGTTTTTT. Its translation: CSAREPGQGDTGELFF.

The V gene is TRBV29-1, the J gene TRBJ2-1; TRBD2 agrees at 7 bases. This CDR3 has 17 residues. V lost 3 bases and J lost 0; bases outside the gene matches: 11. Germline V gene sequence: CDR1 SQVTM, CDR2 ANQGSEA. As DNA, the CDR3 is TGCAGCGTTGAGGGACTATCATCACCGAGCTCCTACAATGAGCAGTTCTTC. Translation: CSVEGLSSPSSYNEQFF.

The chain joins TRBV9 to TRBJ2-1; TRBD2 is a possible D gene (5 bases). Per the germline V gene, CDR1 is SGDLS and CDR2 is YYNGEE. The CDR3 is 16 residues long. V was shortened by 3 bases and J by 4 bases, with 17 bases between the two germline ends. The chain's CDR3 is CASSASPRGGYNEQFF. In nucleotides, the CDR3 is TGTGCCAGCAGCGCCTCCCCCCGGGGTGGGTACAATGAGCAGTTCTTC.

V is TRBV28 and J is TRBJ1-3, with TRBD1 as a possible D gene (5 bases). Germline values: CDR1 MDHEN, CDR2 SYDVKM. The CDR3 spans 15 residues. The V gene lost 5 bases and the J gene lost 3 bases, with 14 bases spanning the gap. CDR3 DNA sequence: TGTGCCAGCAGTATGCCAGGGCGCCGTGGAAACACCATATATTTT. Its protein product is CASSMPGRRGNTIYF.

The gene calls are TRBV27 and TRBJ2-1; TRBD2 aligns across 7 bases. Trimming cost V 3 bases and J 9 bases; bases outside gene matches: 8. The CDR3 consists of 14 residues. Germline CDR1 MNHEY, CDR2 SMNVEV (reference sequence). CDR3: CASSFAAGVGEQFF. As DNA, the CDR3 is TGTGCCAGCAGTTTTGCGGCGGGAGTGGGTGAGCAGTTCTTC.

The rearrangement links TRBV29-1 to TRBJ1-2; D uncertain. With 4 bases removed from V and 7 bases from J, the gap between germline ends came to 1 base. The CDR3 has 8 residues. Germline assignment: CDR1 SQVTM and CDR2 ANQGSEA. The CDR3: CSVGGYTF. CDR3 DNA sequence: TGCAGCGTTGGTGGCTACACCTTC. Based on the CDR3 plus reference TRBV29-1 and TRBJ1-2, the full variable domain is SAVISQKPSRDICQRGTSLTIQCQVDSQVTMMFWYRQQPGQSLTLIATANQGSEATYESGFVIDKFPISRPNLTFSTLTVSNMSPEDSSIYLCSVGGYTFGSGTRLTVV.

The chain carries TRBV4-1 and TRBJ1-4; possibly TRBD1 for D (5 bases). This CDR3 is 13 amino acids long. CDR1 and CDR2 (germline): MGHRA, YSYEKL. Trimming took 5 bases from V and 6 from J, leaving 10 bases between them. For the CDR3, the DNA is TGCGCCAGCAGCATACCGGGGGATGAAAAACTGTTTTTT. Its protein is CASSIPGDEKLFF.

A remark on this clonotype: The junction does not match germline at one end; this may be a read error. V and J are TRBV7-9 and TRBJ2-3; no definite D call. Germline values: CDR1 SEHNR, CDR2 FQNEAQ (reference sequence). This CDR3 has 12 residues. In DNA, the CDR3 is TGTGCCAGCAGCCCGACGGAATTACCGACTCGTTTT. It codes for CASSPTELPTRF.

The chain carries TRBV9 and TRBJ1-1; 7 bases are a match to TRBD1. Germline CDR1 is SGDLS and CDR2 is YYNGEE. V lost 3 bases and J lost 5; bases outside the gene matches: 7. The CDR3 contains 14 residues. The CDR3, as DNA: TGTGCCAGCAGCGGGGACAGTGTGAGGACTGAAGCTTTCTTT. Translating it yields CASSGDSVRTEAFF. The entire variable domain, with the rest obtained from reference TRBV9 and TRBJ1-1, is as follows: DSGVTQTPKHLITATGQRVTLRCSPRSGDLSVYWYQQSLDQGLQFLIQYYNGEERAKGNILERFSAQQFPDLHSELNLSSLELGDSALYFCASSGDSVRTEAFFGQGTRLTVV.

V usage is TRBV7-6 and J usage is TRBJ2-3; TRBD2 matches at 7 bases. Germline V gene lookup returns CDR1 SGHVS and CDR2 FNYEAQ. Trimming at V came to 6 bases and at J to 2 bases, leaving 8 bases not matched to a gene. The CDR3 sequence is 15 residues long. The CDR3 coding sequence is TGTGCCAGCAGTTTTGGGGGAGGGCCCACAGATACGCAGTATTTT. Amino acids: CASSFGGGPTDTQYF. The whole variable domain, filled in from reference TRBV7-6 and TRBJ2-3, reads GAGVSQSPRYKVTKRGQDVALRCDPISGHVSLYWYRQALGQGPEFLTYFNYEAQQDKSGLPNDRFSAERPEGSISTLTIQRTEQRDSAMYRCASSFGGGPTDTQYFGPGTRLTVL.

The rearrangement uses TRBV12-3 or TRBV12-4 and TRBJ2-3; 8 bases map to TRBD2. J lost 6 bases, V lost 8 bases, and 16 bases had no gene match. This CDR3 contains 16 residues. In DNA, the CDR3 is TGTGCCAGCTCTTTGGGGGGACTAGGCCCCCCGGATACGCAGTATTTT. Translating gives CASSLGGLGPPDTQYF.

V usage is TRBV7-9 and J usage is TRBJ2-1; D is undetermined. CDR1 and CDR2 from the germline V gene are SEHNR and FQNEAQ (reference sequence). The CDR3 runs to 12 residues. V was cut by 5 bases and J by 7 bases, with 9 bases left in between. This CDR3 is CASSNLGNEQFF. Here the CDR3 DNA reads TGTGCCAGCAGCAACCTAGGAAATGAGCAGTTCTTC. Together with reference TRBV7-9 and TRBJ2-1, the CDR3 gives the full variable domain: DTGVSQNPRHKITKRGQNVTFRCDPISEHNRLYWYRQTLGQGPEFLTYFQNEAQLEKSRLLSDRFSAERPKGSFSTLEIQRTEQGDSAMYLCASSNLGNEQFFGPGTRLTVL.

The gene calls are TRBV7-9 and TRBJ2-7; TRBD1 matches 9 bases. The germline CDR1 and CDR2 sequences are SEHNR and FQNEAQ (reference sequence). Trimming at V came to 5 bases and at J to 5 bases, leaving 13 bases not matched to a gene. CDR3 length: 16 amino acids. In DNA form, the CDR3 reads TGTGCCAGCAGCCCGGGACAGGGAAAGGACCCCCACGAGCAGTACTTC. It is translated as CASSPGQGKDPHEQYF.

The rearrangement uses TRBV7-8 and TRBJ2-5; the D is unclear. This CDR3 region has 14 residues. Per the germline V gene, CDR1 is SGHVS and CDR2 is FQNEAQ. The ends were cut back, 2 bases at V and 4 bases at J, with 11 bases in the middle. CDR3 amino acids: CASSLNVGSETQYF. The CDR3, as DNA: TGTGCCAGCAGCTTAAATGTGGGGTCAGAGACCCAGTACTTC.

CDR3 region: CASSSGTGSEETQYF. CDR3 DNA: TGTGCCAGCAGCTCCGGGACAGGGTCAGAAGAGACCCAGTACTTC. The rearrangement uses TRBV7-9 and TRBJ2-5, with 9 nucleotides matching TRBD1. CDR1 SEHNR and CDR2 FQNEAQ come from the germline V gene (reference sequence). The CDR3 has 15 residues. The V and J ends lost 4 bases and 3 bases, in that order; junction bases with no gene match: 6. Variable domain in full (rest from reference TRBV7-9 and TRBJ2-5): DTGVSQNPRHKITKRGQNVTFRCDPISEHNRLYWYRQTLGQGPEFLTYFQNEAQLEKSRLLSDRFSAERPKGSFSTLEIQRTEQGDSAMYLCASSSGTGSEETQYFGPGTRLLVL.